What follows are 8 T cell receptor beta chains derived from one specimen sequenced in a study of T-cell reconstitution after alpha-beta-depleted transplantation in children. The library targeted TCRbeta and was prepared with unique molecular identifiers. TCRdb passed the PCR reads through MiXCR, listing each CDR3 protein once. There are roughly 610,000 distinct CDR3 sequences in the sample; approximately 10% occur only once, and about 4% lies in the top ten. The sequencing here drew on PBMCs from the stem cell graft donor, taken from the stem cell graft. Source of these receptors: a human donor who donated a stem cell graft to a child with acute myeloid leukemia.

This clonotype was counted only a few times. The CDR3 spells CASSLVWGTDTQYF. The DNA of the CDR3 is TGTGCCAGCAGCTTAGTCTGGGGCACAGATACGCAGTATTTT. The chain carries TRBV7-2 and TRBJ2-3; D is ambiguous. Germline CDR1 is SGHTA and CDR2 is FQGNSA. The CDR3 covers 14 residues. V gave up 1 base and J gave up 1 base, with 6 bases separating them.

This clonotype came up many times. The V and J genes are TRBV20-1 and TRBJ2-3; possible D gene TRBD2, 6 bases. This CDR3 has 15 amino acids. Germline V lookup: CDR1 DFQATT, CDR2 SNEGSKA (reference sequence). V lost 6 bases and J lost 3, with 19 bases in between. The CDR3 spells CSASTTGGPTDTQYF. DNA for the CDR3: TGCAGTGCCTCGACAACCGGGGGACCTACAGATACGCAGTATTTT.

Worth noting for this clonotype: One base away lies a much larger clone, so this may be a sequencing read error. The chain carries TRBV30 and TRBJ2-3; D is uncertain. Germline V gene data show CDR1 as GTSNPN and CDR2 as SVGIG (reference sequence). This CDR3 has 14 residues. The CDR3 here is CAWSVGKSTYTQYF. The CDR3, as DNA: TGTGCCTGGAGTGTAGGGAAAAGCACATATACGCAGTATTTT. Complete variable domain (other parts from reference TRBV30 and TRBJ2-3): SQTIHQWPATLVQPVGSPLSLECTVEGTSNPNLYWYRQAAGRGLQLLFYSVGIGQISSEVPQNLSASRPQDRQFILSSKKLLLSDSGFYLCAWSVGKSTYTQYFGPGTRLTVL.

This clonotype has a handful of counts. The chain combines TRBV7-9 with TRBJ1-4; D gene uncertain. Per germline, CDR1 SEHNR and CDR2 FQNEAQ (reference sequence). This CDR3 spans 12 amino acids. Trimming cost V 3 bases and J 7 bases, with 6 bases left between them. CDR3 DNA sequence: TGTGCCAGCAGCTTTAACGGTGAAAAACTGTTTTTT. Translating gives CASSFNGEKLFF.

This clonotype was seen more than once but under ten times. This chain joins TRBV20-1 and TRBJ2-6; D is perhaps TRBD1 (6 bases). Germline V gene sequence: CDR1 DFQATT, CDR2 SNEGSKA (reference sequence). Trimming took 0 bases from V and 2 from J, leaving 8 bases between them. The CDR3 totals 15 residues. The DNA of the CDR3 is TGCAGTGCTAGAGATAAGGGGGCTGGGGCCAACGTCCTGACTTTC. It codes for CSARDKGAGANVLTF.

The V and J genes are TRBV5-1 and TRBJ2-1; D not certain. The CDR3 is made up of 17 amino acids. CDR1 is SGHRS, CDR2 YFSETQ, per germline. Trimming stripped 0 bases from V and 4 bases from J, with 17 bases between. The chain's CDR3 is CASSLAALARGYNEQFF. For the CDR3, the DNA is TGCGCCAGCAGCTTGGCCGCCCTTGCGAGAGGTTACAATGAGCAGTTCTTC.

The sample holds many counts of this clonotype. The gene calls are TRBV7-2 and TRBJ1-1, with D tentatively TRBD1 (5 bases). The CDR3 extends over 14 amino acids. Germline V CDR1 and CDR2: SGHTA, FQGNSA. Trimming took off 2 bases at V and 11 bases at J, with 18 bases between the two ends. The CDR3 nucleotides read TGTGCCAGCAGCTTAAATTCCCGGACAAATACGGCTTTCTTT. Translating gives CASSLNSRTNTAFF.

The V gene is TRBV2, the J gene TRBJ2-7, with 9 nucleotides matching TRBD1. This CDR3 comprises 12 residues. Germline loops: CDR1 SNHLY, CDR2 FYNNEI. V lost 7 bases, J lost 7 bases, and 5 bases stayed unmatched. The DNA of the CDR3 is TGTGCCAGCAAGGGACAGGGAGGTGAGCAGTACTTC. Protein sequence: CASKGQGGEQYF.